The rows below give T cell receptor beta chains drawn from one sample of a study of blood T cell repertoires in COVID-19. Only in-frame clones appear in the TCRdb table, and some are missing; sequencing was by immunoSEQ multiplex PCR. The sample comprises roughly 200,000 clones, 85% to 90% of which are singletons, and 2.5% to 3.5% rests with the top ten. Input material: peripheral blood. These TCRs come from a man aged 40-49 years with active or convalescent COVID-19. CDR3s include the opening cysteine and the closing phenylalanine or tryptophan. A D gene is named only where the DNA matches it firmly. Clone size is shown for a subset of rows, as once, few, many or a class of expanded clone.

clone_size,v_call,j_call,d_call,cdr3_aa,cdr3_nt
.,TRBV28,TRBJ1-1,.,CASTLAKGAKTEAFF,TGTGCCAGCACCTTAGCGAAGGGCGCGAAGACTGAAGCTTTCTTT
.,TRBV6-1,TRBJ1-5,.,CASSEVGGGGNQPQHF,TGTGCCAGCAGTGAAGTCGGCGGTGGTGGCAATCAGCCCCAGCATTTT
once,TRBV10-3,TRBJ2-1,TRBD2,CAISSTSGGYNEQFF,TGTGCCATCAGTAGTACTAGCGGGGGGTACAATGAGCAGTTCTTC
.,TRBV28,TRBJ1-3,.,CASSLAQSTGAGNTIYF,TGTGCCAGCAGTTTAGCCCAGAGCACTGGAGCTGGAAACACCATATATTTT
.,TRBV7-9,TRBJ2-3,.,CASSLSGVRDTQYF,TGTGCCAGCAGCTTATCCGGGGTGAGGGATACGCAGTATTTT
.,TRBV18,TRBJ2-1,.,CASSLAGSATYNEQFF,TGTGCCAGCTCACTCGCCGGGTCTGCCACCTACAATGAGCAGTTCTTC
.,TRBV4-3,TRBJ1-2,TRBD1,CASSQTGTVEYGYTF,TGCGCCAGCAGCCAAACCGGGACAGTGGAGTATGGCTACACCTTC
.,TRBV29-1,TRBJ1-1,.,CSVGRSGQLNTEAFF,TGCAGCGTTGGAAGAAGTGGGCAGCTGAACACTGAAGCTTTCTTT
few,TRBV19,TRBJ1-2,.,CASSKGAYGYTF,TGTGCCAGTAGTAAGGGAGCATATGGCTACACCTTC
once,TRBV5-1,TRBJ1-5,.,CASSFLPGSNQPQHF,TGCGCCAGCAGCTTTCTCCCAGGGAGCAATCAGCCCCAGCATTTT
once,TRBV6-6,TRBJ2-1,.,CASRGLAQNEQFF,TGTGCCAGCAGAGGGCTAGCTCAGAATGAGCAGTTCTTC
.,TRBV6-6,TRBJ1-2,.,CASRDSQDLYGYTF,TGTGCCAGCCGGGACTCCCAAGACCTCTATGGCTACACCTTC
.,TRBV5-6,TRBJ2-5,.,CASSTDSGVSQYF,TGTGCCAGCAGCACGGACAGCGGGGTCTCCCAGTACTTC
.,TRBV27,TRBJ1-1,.,CASSDQGGDTEAFF,TGTGCCAGCAGTGATCAGGGAGGGGACACTGAAGCTTTCTTT
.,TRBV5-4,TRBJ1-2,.,CASSLDPRNYGYTF,TGTGCCAGCAGCTTGGATCCCCGGAACTATGGCTACACCTTC
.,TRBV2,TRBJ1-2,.,CASSRESGYTF,TGTGCCAGCAGCAGGGAAAGTGGCTACACCTTC
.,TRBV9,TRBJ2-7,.,CASSDGQIYEQYF,TGTGCCAGCAGCGATGGACAGATCTACGAGCAGTACTTC
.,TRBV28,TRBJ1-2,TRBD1,CASRSQGALGSYTF,TGTGCCAGCAGATCACAGGGGGCACTTGGGAGCTACACCTTC
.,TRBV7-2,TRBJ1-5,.,CASSFSIGNQPQHF,TGTGCCAGCAGCTTCAGTATTGGCAATCAGCCCCAGCATTTT
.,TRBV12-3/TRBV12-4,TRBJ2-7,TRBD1,CASRPGTDYEQYF,TGTGCCAGCAGGCCTGGGACAGACTACGAGCAGTACTTC
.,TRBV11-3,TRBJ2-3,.,CASSSRQNTDTQYF,TGTGCCAGCAGCTCGCGGCAAAACACAGATACGCAGTATTTT
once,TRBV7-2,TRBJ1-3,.,CASSLGISGNTIYF,TGTGCCAGCAGCTTAGGTATTTCTGGAAACACCATATATTTT
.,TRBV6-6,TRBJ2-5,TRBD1,CASSRDRGKTQYF,TGTGCCAGCAGTCGGGACAGGGGGAAGACCCAGTACTTC
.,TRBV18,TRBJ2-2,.,CASSTGTGGELFF,TGTGCCAGCTCAACAGGGACCGGCGGGGAGCTGTTTTTT
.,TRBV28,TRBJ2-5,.,CASSLIGRETQYF,TGTGCCAGCAGTTTAATTGGCAGGGAGACCCAGTACTTC
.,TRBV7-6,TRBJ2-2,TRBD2,CASRTTSGGTGELFF,TGTGCCAGCAGGACAACTAGCGGGGGCACCGGGGAGCTGTTTTTT
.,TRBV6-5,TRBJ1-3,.,CASGHRARSGNTIYF,TGTGCCAGCGGACACAGGGCTCGCTCTGGAAACACCATATATTTT
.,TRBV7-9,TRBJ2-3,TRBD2,CASSLASGEGSDTQYF,TGTGCCAGCAGCTTAGCTTCCGGGGAGGGGTCAGATACGCAGTATTTT
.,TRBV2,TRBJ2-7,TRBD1,CASSEGQLDEQYF,TGTGCCAGCAGTGAGGGACAGCTCGACGAGCAGTACTTC
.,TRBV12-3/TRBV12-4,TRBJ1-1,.,CASRLQRNTEAFF,TGTGCCAGCAGGCTACAGAGGAACACTGAAGCTTTCTTT
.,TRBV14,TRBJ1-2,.,CASSQDTGIYGYTF,TGTGCCAGCAGCCAAGATACAGGGATCTATGGCTACACCTTC
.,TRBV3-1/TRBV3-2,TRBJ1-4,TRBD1,CASSGTVTTNEKLFF,TGTGCCAGCAGCGGGACAGTTACAACTAATGAAAAACTGTTTTTT
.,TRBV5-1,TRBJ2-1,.,CASSSQDFSSYNEQFF,TGCGCCAGCAGCTCCCAAGACTTCAGCTCCTACAATGAGCAGTTCTTC
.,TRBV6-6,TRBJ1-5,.,CASSLGAGNQPQHF,TGTGCCAGCAGTTTAGGGGCGGGCAATCAGCCCCAGCATTTT
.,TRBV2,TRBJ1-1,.,CASSERWATEAFF,TGTGCCAGCAGTGAAAGGTGGGCCACTGAAGCTTTCTTT
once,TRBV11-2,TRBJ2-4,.,CASSLKWRGYGNIQYF,TGTGCCAGCAGCTTAAAGTGGAGGGGATATGGAAACATTCAGTACTTC
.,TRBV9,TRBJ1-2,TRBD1,CASSVGDRGNYGYTF,TGTGCCAGCAGCGTAGGGGACAGGGGAAACTATGGCTACACCTTC
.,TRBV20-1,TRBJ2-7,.,CSTSDGYEQYF,TGCAGTACTAGTGACGGCTACGAGCAGTACTTC
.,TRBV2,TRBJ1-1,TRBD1,CASSGGLTGGDTEAFF,TGTGCCAGCAGCGGCGGATTAACAGGGGGGGACACTGAAGCTTTCTTT